Following are 14 T cell receptor beta chains from one sample sequenced in a study of CD4 T cells in relation to SARS-CoV-2 and coronaviruses. Data came from immunoSEQ multiplex PCR; TCRdb stores just in-frame clones and leaves some out. Among 35,000 to 40,000 clones listed, roughly 90% were seen once. Sample: memory CD4+ T cells from PBMCs. The receptors originated from an adult with COVID-19.

The CDR3 DNA reads as TGTGCCAGCAGCTCGCGACAGGGATCCGGAATAGGCTACACCTTC. Protein product: CASSSRQGSGIGYTF. The chain is built from TRBV7-9 and TRBJ1-2, with 7 bases identical to TRBD1. V shed 4 bases, J shed 8 bases, and the junction held 13 bases outside the gene matches. The germline gives CDR1 SEHNR, CDR2 FQNEAQ (reference sequence). The CDR3 is 15 residues long.

CDR3 DNA sequence: TGTGCCAGCAAGTCCGGGGGTGGGCGGGGCCAAGAGACCCAGTACTTC. Its translation is CASKSGGGRGQETQYF. This chain joins TRBV27 and TRBJ2-5; D might be TRBD2 (6 bases). CDR1 MNHEY and CDR2 SMNVEV come from the germline V gene (reference sequence). Trimming left V 7 bases short and J 1 base short, with 19 bases between. The CDR3 has 16 residues.

This CDR3 reads CAWSRGANEQFF. In nucleotides, the CDR3 is TGTGCCTGGAGTAGGGGGGCGAATGAGCAGTTCTTC. The chain carries TRBV30 and TRBJ2-1; D is tentatively TRBD1 or TRBD2 (6 bases each). The V gene lost 2 bases and the J gene lost 7 bases, with 9 bases spanning the gap. Germline lookup yields CDR1 GTSNPN and CDR2 SVGIG (reference sequence). CDR3 length: 12 residues. Complete variable domain (other parts from reference TRBV30 and TRBJ2-1): SQTIHQWPATLVQPVGSPLSLECTVEGTSNPNLYWYRQAAGRGLQLLFYSVGIGQISSEVPQNLSASRPQDRQFILSSKKLLLSDSGFYLCAWSRGANEQFFGPGTRLTVL.

The CDR3 nucleotides read TGTGCCAGCAGCCTGGAGATCCGAGGGACCCAGTACTTC. It yields the protein CASSLEIRGTQYF. The chain has TRBV7-8 and TRBJ2-5, with D unresolved. This CDR3 is built from 13 residues. V dropped 5 bases and J dropped 7 bases, with 14 bases sitting between them. CDR1 and CDR2 (germline): SGHVS, FQNEAQ.

The chain joins TRBV5-1 to TRBJ2-5; 9 nucleotides align to TRBD1. The junction had 3 bases not matched to a gene; V was cut back by 2 bases and J by 1 base. Germline CDR1 reads SGHRS; CDR2 reads YFSETQ. The CDR3 is 15 residues long. The CDR3 DNA reads as TGCGCCAGCAGCTTTTGGACAGGGGCCCAAGAGACCCAGTACTTC. It is translated as CASSFWTGAQETQYF.

V usage is TRBV4-1 and J usage is TRBJ2-5; 12 nucleotides match TRBD2. Germline loops: CDR1 MGHRA, CDR2 YSYEKL. The ends lost 2 bases at V and 1 base at J; junction bases unmatched: 2. The CDR3 contains 16 residues. CDR3: CASSQTSGGSQETQYF. For the CDR3, the DNA is TGCGCCAGCAGCCAAACTAGCGGGGGGTCCCAAGAGACCCAGTACTTC.

This CDR3 is CASSPRRDRGRGEAFF. The DNA of the CDR3 is TGTGCCAGCAGCCCAAGACGGGACAGGGGTAGGGGTGAAGCTTTCTTT. The chain recombines TRBV13 with TRBJ1-1; 10 nucleotides match TRBD1. V shed 5 bases, J shed 7 bases, and the junction held 13 bases outside the gene matches. Germline V lookup: CDR1 PRHDT, CDR2 FYEKMQ (reference sequence). This CDR3 is 16 amino acids long. Using reference TRBV13 and TRBJ1-1 for the parts outside the CDR3, the full variable domain is AAGVIQSPRHLIKEKRETATLKCYPIPRHDTVYWYQQGPGQDPQFLISFYEKMQSDKGSIPDRFSAQQFSDYHSELNMSSLELGDSALYFCASSPRRDRGRGEAFFGQGTRLTVV.

The chain is built from TRBV7-2 and TRBJ2-7; TRBD1 matches at 9 bases. This CDR3 is 15 amino acids long. Trimming removed 1 base from V and 2 bases from J; junction bases left unmatched: 3. Germline CDR1 and CDR2: SGHTA and FQGNSA. The CDR3 protein is CASSLGGQGTYEQYF. CDR3 sequence (DNA): TGTGCCAGCAGCTTAGGTGGACAGGGGACCTACGAGCAGTACTTC. Full variable domain (rest looked up from reference TRBV7-2 and TRBJ2-7): GAGVSQSPSNKVTEKGKDVELRCDPISGHTALYWYRQSLGQGLEFLIYFQGNSAPDKSGLPSDRFSAERTGGSVSTLTIQRTQQEDSAVYLCASSLGGQGTYEQYFGPGTRLTVT.

The gene calls are TRBV12-3 or TRBV12-4 and TRBJ2-3; D is unresolved. Deletions cut 6 bases from V and 3 bases from J, with 4 bases between. This CDR3 has 11 residues. The chain's CDR3 is CASRATDTQYF. The DNA of the CDR3 is TGTGCCAGCAGAGCTACAGATACGCAGTATTTT.

The chain is built from TRBV3-1 (or the pseudogene TRBV3-2) and TRBJ1-2; TRBD1 aligns across 8 bases. The CDR3 covers 16 residues. Germline V CDR1 and CDR2: LGHDT, YNNKEL (reference sequence). V dropped 2 bases and J dropped 4; count of bases not matched to a gene: 9. This CDR3 is CASSQWGTGGTYGYTF. The CDR3 DNA sequence: TGTGCCAGCAGCCAATGGGGGACAGGTGGGACCTATGGCTACACCTTC.

CDR3 sequence: CASSPNGLDNNEQFF. In nucleotides, the CDR3 is TGTGCCAGCTCACCAAACGGACTAGATAACAATGAGCAGTTCTTC. This sequence joins TRBV18 and TRBJ2-1; TRBD2 agrees at 7 bases. J gave up 5 bases and V 2 bases, and 6 bases lay outside the gene matches. CDR1 is KGHSH, CDR2 LQKENI, per germline. The CDR3 runs 15 residues. Full variable domain (missing parts from reference TRBV18 and TRBJ2-1): NAGVMQNPRHLVRRRGQEARLRCSPMKGHSHVYWYRQLPEEGLKFMVYLQKENIIDESGMPKERFSAEFPKEGPSILRIQQVVRGDSAAYFCASSPNGLDNNEQFFGPGTRLTVL.

The chain has TRBV7-9 and TRBJ1-4, with D possibly being TRBD1 (6 bases). Trimming shortened V by 4 bases and J by 6 bases, and 15 bases separated the two germline ends. The CDR3 totals 15 residues. From germline, CDR1 is SEHNR and CDR2 FQNEAQ (reference sequence). The CDR3 sequence: CASSSMDSMHEKLFF. The DNA of the CDR3 is TGTGCCAGCAGCTCAATGGACAGCATGCATGAAAAACTGTTTTTT.

The chain carries TRBV5-4 and TRBJ2-1, with TRBD2 matching over 8 bases. V shed 1 base and J 10 bases; nucleotides not matched to a gene: 13. The CDR3 spans 16 residues. Germline CDR1 SGHNT, CDR2 YYREEE (reference sequence). CDR3 coding DNA: TGTGCCAGCAGCTTGCGAAGCGGGGGCAACCTCGGGGAGCAGTTCTTC. Translated, it gives CASSLRSGGNLGEQFF.

The chain couples TRBV6-5 to TRBJ1-6, with unresolved D. CDR1 and CDR2 from the germline V gene are MNHEY and SVGAGI. V lost 8 bases and J 6 bases, leaving 11 bases between the germline ends. The CDR3 totals 13 residues. CDR3 coding DNA: TGTGCCAGCTGCCGGCAGACTAATTCACCCCTCCACTTT. The encoded protein is CASCRQTNSPLHF.